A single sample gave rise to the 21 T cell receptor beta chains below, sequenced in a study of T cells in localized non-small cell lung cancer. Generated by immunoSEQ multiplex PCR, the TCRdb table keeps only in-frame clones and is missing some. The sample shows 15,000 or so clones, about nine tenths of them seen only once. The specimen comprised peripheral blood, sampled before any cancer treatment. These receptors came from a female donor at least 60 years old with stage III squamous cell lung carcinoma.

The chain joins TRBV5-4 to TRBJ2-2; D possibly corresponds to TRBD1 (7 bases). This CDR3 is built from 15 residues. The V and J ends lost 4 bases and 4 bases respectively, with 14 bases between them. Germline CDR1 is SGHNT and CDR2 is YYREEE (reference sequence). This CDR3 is CASSRGTDRTGELFF. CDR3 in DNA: TGTGCCAGCAGCCGGGGGACAGACCGCACCGGGGAGCTGTTTTTT. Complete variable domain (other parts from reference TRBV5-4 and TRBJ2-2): ETGVTQSPTHLIKTRGQQVTLRCSSQSGHNTVSWYQQALGQGPQFIFQYYREEENGRGNFPPRFSGLQFPNYSSELNVNALELDDSALYLCASSRGTDRTGELFFGEGSRLTVL.

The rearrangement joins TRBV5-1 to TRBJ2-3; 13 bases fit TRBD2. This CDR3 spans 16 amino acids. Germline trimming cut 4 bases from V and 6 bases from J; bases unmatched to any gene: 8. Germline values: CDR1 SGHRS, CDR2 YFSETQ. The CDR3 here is CASSPGGLAGADTQYF. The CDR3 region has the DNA TGCGCCAGCAGCCCCGGCGGACTAGCGGGGGCGGATACGCAGTATTTT. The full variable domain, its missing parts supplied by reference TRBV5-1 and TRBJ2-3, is KAGVTQTPRYLIKTRGQQVTLSCSPISGHRSVSWYQQTPGQGLQFLFEYFSETQRNKGNFPGRFSGRQFSNSRSEMNVSTLELGDSALYLCASSPGGLAGADTQYFGPGTRLTVL.

The chain's CDR3 is CASSRIPLSGLGETQYF. The CDR3 DNA is TGTGCCAGCAGCCGCATCCCGCTATCTGGGTTAGGGGAGACCCAGTACTTC. V is TRBV27 and J is TRBJ2-5; D uncertain. The length of the CDR3 is 17 residues. Per the germline V gene, CDR1 is MNHEY and CDR2 is SMNVEV (reference sequence). The V and J ends lost 6 bases and 5 bases respectively, with 25 bases between them.

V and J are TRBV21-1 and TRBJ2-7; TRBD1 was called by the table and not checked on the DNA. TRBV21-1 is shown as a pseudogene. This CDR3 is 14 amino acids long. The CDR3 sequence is CASNRDRDSYEQYF. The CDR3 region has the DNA TGTGCCAGCAACCGGGACAGGGACTCCTACGAGCAGTACTTC.

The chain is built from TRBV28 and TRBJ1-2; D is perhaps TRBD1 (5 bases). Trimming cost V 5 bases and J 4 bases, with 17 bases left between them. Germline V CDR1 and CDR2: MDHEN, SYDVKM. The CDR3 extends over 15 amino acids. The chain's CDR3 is CASSPPTDRGYGYTF. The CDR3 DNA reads TGTGCCAGCAGTCCCCCGACAGATAGAGGCTATGGCTACACCTTC.

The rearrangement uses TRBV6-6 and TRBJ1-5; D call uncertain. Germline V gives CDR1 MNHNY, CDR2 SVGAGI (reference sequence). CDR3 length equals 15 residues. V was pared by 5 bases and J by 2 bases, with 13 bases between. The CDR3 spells CASSAPGLGNQPQHF. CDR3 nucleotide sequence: TGTGCCAGCAGTGCCCCGGGCCTGGGCAATCAGCCCCAGCATTTT.

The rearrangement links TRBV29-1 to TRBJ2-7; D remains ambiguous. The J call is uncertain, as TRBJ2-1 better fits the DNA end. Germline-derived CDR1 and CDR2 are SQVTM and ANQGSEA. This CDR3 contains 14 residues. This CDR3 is CSVAANGRYNEQFF. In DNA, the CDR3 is TGCAGCGTTGCAGCGAACGGCCGCTACAATGAGCAGTTCTTC.

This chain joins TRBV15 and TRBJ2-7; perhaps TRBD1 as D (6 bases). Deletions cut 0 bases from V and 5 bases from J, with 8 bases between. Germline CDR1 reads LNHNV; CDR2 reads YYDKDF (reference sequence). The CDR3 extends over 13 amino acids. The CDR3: CATSRDRGDEQYF. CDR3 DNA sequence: TGTGCCACCAGCAGAGACAGGGGCGACGAGCAGTACTTC. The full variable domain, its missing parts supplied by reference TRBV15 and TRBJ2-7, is DAMVIQNPRYQVTQFGKPVTLSCSQTLNHNVMYWYQQKSSQAPKLLFHYYDKDFNNEADTPDNFQSRRPNTSFCFLDIRSPGLGDTAMYLCATSRDRGDEQYFGPGTRLTVT.

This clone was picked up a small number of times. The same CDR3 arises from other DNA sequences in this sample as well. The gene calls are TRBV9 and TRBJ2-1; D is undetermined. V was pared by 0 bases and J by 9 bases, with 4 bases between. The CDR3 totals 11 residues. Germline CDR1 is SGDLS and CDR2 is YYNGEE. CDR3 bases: TGTGCCAGCAGCGTAGCTAGTGAGCAGTTCTTC. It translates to CASSVASEQFF.

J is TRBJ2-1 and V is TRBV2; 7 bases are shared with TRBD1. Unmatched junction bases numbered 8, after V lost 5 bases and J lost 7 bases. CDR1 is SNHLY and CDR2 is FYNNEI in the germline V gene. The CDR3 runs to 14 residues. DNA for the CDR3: TGTGCCAGCAGTAAGGGACAGTTGAGGAATGAGCAGTTCTTC. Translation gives CASSKGQLRNEQFF.

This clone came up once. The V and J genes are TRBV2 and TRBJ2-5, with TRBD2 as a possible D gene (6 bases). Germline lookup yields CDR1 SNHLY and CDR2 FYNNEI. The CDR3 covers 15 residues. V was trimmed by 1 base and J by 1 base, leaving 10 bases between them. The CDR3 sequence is CASSEDSGRQETQYF. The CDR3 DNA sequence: TGTGCCAGCAGTGAAGACAGCGGGCGCCAAGAGACCCAGTACTTC.

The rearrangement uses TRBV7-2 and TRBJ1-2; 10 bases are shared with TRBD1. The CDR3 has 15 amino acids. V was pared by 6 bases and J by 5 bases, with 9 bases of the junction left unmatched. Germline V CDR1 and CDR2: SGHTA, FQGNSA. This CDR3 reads CASSFRQGAPYGYTF. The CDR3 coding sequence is TGTGCCAGCAGTTTTCGACAGGGGGCGCCATATGGCTACACCTTC. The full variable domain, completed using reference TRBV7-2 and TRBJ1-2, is GAGVSQSPSNKVTEKGKDVELRCDPISGHTALYWYRQSLGQGLEFLIYFQGNSAPDKSGLPSDRFSAERTGGSVSTLTIQRTQQEDSAVYLCASSFRQGAPYGYTFGSGTRLTVV.

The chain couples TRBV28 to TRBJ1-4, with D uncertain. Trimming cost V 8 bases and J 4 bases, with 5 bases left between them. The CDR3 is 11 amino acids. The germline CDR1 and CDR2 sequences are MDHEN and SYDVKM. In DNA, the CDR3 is TGTGCCAGCCACTTTAATGAAAAACTGTTTTTT. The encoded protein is CASHFNEKLFF. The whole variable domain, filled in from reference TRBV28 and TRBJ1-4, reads DVKVTQSSRYLVKRTGEKVFLECVQDMDHENMFWYRQDPGLGLRLIYFSYDVKMKEKGDIPEGYSVSREKKERFSLILESASTNQTSMYLCASHFNEKLFFGSGTQLSVL.

CDR3 loop: CASSLGANTGELFF. The DNA of the CDR3 is TGTGCCAGCAGCTTAGGGGCGAACACCGGGGAGCTGTTTTTT. This chain joins TRBV11-3 and TRBJ2-2; D remains ambiguous. V was trimmed by 1 base and J by 0 bases, leaving 3 bases between them. Germline V gene sequence: CDR1 SGHNT, CDR2 YENEEA. There are 14 residues in the CDR3.

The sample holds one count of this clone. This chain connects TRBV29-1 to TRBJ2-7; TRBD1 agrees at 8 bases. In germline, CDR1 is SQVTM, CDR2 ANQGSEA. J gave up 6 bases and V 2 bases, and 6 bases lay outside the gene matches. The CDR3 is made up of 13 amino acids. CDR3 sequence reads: CSVESDRGAEQYF. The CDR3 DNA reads TGCAGCGTTGAAAGTGACAGGGGAGCCGAGCAGTACTTC.

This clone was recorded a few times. CDR3 region: CASSPGPDQPQHF. The CDR3 bases are TGTGCCAGCAGCCCTGGGCCGGATCAGCCCCAGCATTTT. The chain joins TRBV7-3 to TRBJ1-5; D is undetermined. Germline V CDR1 and CDR2: SGHTA, FQGTGA. This CDR3 has 13 residues. Trimming took 5 bases from V and 5 from J, leaving 10 bases between them.

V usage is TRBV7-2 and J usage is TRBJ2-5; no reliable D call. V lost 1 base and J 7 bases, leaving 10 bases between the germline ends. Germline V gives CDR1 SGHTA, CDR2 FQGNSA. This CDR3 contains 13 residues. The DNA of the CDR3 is TGTGCCAGCAGCTTAGTCCCCCAGAGGACCCAGTACTTC. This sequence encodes CASSLVPQRTQYF.

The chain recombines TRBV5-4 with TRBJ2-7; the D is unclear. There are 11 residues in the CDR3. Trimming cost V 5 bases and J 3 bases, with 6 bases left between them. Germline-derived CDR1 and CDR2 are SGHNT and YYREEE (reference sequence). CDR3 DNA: TGTGCCAGCAGTAACCTCTACGAGCAGTACTTC. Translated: CASSNLYEQYF.

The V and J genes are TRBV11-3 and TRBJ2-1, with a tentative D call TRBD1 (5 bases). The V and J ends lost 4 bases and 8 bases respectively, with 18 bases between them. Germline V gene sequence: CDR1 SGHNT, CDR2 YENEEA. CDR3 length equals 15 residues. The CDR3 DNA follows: TGTGCCAGCAGCTCACGGAAGGGGTCGTTGGATGAGCAGTTCTTC. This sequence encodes CASSSRKGSLDEQFF.

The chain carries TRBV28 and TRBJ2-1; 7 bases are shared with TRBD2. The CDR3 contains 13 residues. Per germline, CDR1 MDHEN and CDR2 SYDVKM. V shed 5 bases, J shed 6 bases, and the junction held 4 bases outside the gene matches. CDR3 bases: TGTGCCAGCAGTCGAGCGGGAAGCAATGAGCAGTTCTTC. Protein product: CASSRAGSNEQFF.

The CDR3 DNA reads TGCAGCGTTCGGCGGGGGAGACGAGAGACCCAGTACTTC. It translates to CSVRRGRRETQYF. J is TRBJ2-5 and V is TRBV29-1, with 7 bases fitting TRBD2. Germline CDR1 SQVTM, CDR2 ANQGSEA. The CDR3 loop spans 13 amino acids. The J segment lost 4 bases and the V segment lost 5 bases, leaving 7 bases of the junction unmatched.